This TCR beta chain was retrieved from a study of blood T cell repertoires in COVID-19. Study details: The United States, Italy and Spain provided the acute and convalescent COVID-19 samples. In each case, the material was cDNA or gDNA derived from T cells, B-cell-depleted T cells, or PBMCs.

Patients from Seattle were sampled longitudinally, starting during active infection. CDR1 and CDR2 (germline): MDHEN, SYDVKM. The CDR3 runs 14 residues. Trimming took off 4 bases at V and 2 bases at J, with 10 bases between the two ends. Per the study methods: Amplifying reference gene primers gave estimates of nucleated cell counts. This table comes from immunoSEQ multiplex PCR, and its TCRdb copy is limited to in-frame clones, with some not included. For V, J and clone size, that table is used; D and trimming come from the DNA. This table holds around 270,000 clones, 65% to 85% found once. The sequence derives from a person between 70 and 80 years old with COVID-19, enrolled during active disease. Input material: peripheral blood. The rearrangement joins TRBV28 to TRBJ2-3, with a possible D match to TRBD1 (5 bases). The CDR3 DNA is TGTGCCAGCAGTTCTGACAGCGCCACAGATACGCAGTATTTT. This encodes CASSSDSATDTQYF. The full variable domain, its missing parts supplied by reference TRBV28 and TRBJ2-3, is DVKVTQSSRYLVKRTGEKVFLECVQDMDHENMFWYRQDPGLGLRLIYFSYDVKMKEKGDIPEGYSVSREKKERFSLILESASTNQTSMYLCASSSDSATDTQYFGPGTRLTVL.